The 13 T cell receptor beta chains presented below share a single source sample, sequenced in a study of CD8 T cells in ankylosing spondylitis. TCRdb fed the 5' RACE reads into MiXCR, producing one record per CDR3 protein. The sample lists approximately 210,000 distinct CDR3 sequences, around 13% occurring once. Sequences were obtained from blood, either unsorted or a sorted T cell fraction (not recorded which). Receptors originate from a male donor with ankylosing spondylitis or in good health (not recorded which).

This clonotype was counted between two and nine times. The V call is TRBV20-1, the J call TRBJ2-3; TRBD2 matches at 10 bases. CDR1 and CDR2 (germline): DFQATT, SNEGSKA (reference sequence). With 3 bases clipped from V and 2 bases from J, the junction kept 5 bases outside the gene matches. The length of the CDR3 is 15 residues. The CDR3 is CSASPLAGDTDTQYF. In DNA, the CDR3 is TGCAGTGCTAGCCCCCTAGCGGGGGACACAGATACGCAGTATTTT.

CDR3 nucleotide sequence: TGTGCCAGTAGCCCACCGGGACTGGGATACAATGAGCAGTTCTTC. Translating gives CASSPPGLGYNEQFF. The chain combines TRBV19 with TRBJ2-1; D is possibly TRBD2 (6 bases). Per the germline V gene, CDR1 is LNHDA and CDR2 is SQIVND (reference sequence). The V end was cut by 6 bases, the J end by 4 bases, with 16 bases between. The CDR3 consists of 15 residues.

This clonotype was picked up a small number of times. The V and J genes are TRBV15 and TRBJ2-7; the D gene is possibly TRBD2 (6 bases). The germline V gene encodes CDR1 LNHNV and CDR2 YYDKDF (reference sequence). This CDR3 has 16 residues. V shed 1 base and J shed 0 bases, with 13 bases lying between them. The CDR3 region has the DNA TGTGCCACCAGCAGAGCGTCGGGGGACCCCTCCTACGAGCAGTACTTC. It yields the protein CATSRASGDPSYEQYF.

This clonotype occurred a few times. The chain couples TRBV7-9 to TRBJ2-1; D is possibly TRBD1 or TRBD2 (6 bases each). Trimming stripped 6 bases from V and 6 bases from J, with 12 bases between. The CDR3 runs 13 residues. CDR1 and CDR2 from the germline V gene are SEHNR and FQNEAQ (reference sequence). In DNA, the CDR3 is TGTGCCAGCAGAGTGGGGGGCCGCAATGAGCAGTTCTTC. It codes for CASRVGGRNEQFF.

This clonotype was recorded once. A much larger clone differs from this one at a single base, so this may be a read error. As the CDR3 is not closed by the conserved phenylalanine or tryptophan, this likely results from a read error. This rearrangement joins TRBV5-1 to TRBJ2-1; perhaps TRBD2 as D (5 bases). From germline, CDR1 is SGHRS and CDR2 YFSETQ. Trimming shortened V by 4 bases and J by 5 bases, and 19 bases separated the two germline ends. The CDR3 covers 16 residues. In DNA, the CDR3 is TGCGCCAGCAGCGCGGACTGGTATCGAAGTCACAATGAGCAGTTCTTA. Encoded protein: CASSADWYRSHNEQFL.

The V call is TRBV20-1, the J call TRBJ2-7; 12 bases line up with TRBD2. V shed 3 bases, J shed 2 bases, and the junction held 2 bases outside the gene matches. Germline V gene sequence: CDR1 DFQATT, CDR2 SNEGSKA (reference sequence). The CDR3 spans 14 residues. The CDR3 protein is CSASASGRAYEQYF. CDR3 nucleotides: TGCAGTGCTAGCGCTAGCGGGAGGGCCTACGAGCAGTACTTC.

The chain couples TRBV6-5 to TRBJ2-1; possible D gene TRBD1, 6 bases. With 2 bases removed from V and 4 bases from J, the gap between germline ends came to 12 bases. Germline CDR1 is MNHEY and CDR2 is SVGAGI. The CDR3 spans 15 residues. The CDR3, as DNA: TGTGCCAGCAGTTACGCCCCAGGGGATTACAATGAGCAGTTCTTC. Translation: CASSYAPGDYNEQFF.

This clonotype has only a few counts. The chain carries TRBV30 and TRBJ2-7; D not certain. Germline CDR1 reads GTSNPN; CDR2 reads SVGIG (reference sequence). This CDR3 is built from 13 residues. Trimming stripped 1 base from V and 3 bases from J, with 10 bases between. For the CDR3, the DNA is TGTGCCTGGAGTGGAGGATCGGGCTACGAGCAGTACTTC. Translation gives CAWSGGSGYEQYF.

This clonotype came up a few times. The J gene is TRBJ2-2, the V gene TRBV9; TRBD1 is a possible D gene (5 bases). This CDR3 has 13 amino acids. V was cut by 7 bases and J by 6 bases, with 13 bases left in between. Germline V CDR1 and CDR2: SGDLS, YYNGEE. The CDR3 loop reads CASSGQGPGELFF. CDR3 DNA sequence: TGTGCCAGCTCTGGGCAGGGTCCCGGGGAGCTGTTTTTT.

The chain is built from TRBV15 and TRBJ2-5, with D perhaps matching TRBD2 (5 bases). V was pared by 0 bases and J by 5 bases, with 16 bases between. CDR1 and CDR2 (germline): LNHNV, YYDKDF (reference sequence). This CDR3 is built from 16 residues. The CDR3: CATSRDLGGVLETQYF. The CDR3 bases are TGTGCCACCAGCAGAGATCTTGGAGGAGTTCTTGAGACCCAGTACTTC.

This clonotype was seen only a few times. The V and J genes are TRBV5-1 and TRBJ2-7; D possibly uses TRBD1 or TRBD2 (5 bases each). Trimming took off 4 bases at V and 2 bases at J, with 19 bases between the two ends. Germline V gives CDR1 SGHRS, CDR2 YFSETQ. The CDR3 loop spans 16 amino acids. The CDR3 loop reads CASSGPLGTETYEQYF. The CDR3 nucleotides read TGCGCCAGCAGCGGACCTCTGGGGACGGAAACCTACGAGCAGTACTTC.

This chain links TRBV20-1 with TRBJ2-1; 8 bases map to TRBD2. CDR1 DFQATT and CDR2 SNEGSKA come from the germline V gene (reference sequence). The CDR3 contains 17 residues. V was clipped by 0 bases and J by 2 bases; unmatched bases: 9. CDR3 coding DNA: TGCAGTGCTAGAGAGTTGCTAGCGGGTACTACCTACAATGAGCAGTTCTTC. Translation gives CSARELLAGTTYNEQFF.

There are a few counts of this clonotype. As DNA, the CDR3 is TGTGCCAGCAGCTTGGGCGGGCCCTCCTACGAGCAGTACTTC. It translates to CASSLGGPSYEQYF. This sequence joins TRBV5-4 and TRBJ2-7, with a possible D match to TRBD2 (5 bases). In germline, CDR1 is SGHNT, CDR2 YYREEE (reference sequence). Trimming removed 0 bases from V and 0 bases from J, with 7 bases in between. CDR3 length equals 14 residues.